This T cell receptor beta chain emerged from a study of T-cell reconstitution after alpha-beta-depleted transplantation in children. Using unique molecular identifiers, the investigators prepared the TCRbeta library. A single record per CDR3 protein comes from TCRdb applying MiXCR to the PCR reads. The data contain roughly 190,000 distinct CDR3 sequences, 13% to 15% of them seen just once; the ten biggest clones take up around 14%. V lost 7 bases, J lost 2 bases, and 5 bases lay in between. From germline, CDR1 is SGHRS and CDR2 YFSETQ. The CDR3 spans 11 residues. This clonotype was observed many times.

The chain carries TRBV5-1 and TRBJ2-3, with unresolved D. Sequencing used PBMCs from the stem cell graft donor, obtained from the stem cell graft. The receptor comes from a human donor who donated a stem cell graft to a child with acute lymphoblastic leukemia. The DNA for the CDR3 is TGCGCCAGCTTGGCCACAGATACGCAGTATTTT. Translating gives CASLATDTQYF.